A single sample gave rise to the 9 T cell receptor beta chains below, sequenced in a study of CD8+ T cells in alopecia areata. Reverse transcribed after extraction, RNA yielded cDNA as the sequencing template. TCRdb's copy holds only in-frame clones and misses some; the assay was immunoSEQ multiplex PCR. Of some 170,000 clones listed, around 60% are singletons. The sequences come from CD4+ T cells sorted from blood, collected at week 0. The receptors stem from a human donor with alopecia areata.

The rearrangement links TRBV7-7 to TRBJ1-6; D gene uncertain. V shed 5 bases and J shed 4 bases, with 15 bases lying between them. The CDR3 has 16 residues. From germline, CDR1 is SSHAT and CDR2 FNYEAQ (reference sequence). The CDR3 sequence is CASSPRPAAYNSPLHF. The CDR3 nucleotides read TGTGCCAGCAGCCCTCGCCCCGCCGCGTATAATTCACCCCTCCACTTT.

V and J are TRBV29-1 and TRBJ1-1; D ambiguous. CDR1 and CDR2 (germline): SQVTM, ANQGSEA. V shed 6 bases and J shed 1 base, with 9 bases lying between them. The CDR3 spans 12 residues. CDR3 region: CSVGRTNTEAFF. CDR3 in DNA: TGCAGCGTAGGACGTACGAACACTGAAGCTTTCTTT.

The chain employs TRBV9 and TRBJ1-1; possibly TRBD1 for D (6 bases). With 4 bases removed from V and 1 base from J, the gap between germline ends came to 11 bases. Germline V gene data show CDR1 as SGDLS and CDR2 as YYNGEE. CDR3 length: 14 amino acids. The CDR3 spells CASSPRQENTEAFF. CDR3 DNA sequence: TGTGCCAGCAGCCCCAGACAGGAGAACACTGAAGCTTTCTTT.

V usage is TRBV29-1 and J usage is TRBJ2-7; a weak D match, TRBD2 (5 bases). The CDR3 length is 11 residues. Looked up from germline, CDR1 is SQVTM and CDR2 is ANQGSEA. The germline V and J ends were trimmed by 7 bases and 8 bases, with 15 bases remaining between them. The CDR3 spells CSGNKAGKQYF. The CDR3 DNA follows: TGCAGCGGGAATAAGGCGGGCAAGCAGTACTTC.

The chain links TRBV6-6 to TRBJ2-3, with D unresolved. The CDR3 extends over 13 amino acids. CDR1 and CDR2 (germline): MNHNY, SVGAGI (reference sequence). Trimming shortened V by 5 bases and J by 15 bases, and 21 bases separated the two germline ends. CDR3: CASSTPRPALCYF. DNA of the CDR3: TGTGCCAGCAGTACCCCACGACCAGCACTTTGCTATTTT.

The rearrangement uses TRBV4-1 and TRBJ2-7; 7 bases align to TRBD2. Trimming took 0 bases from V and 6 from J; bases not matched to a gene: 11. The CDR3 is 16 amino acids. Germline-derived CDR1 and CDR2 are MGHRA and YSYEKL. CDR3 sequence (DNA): TGCGCCAGCAGCCAAGATTTGGGGGGGACGGGAGGCGAGCAGTACTTC. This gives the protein CASSQDLGGTGGEQYF.

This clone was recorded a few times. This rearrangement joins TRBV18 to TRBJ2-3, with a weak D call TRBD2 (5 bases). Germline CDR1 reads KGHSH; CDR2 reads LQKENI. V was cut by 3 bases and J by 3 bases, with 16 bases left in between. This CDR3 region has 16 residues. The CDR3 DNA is TGTGCCAGCTCACCCGCGCCCGGGAAATTGACAGATACGCAGTATTTT. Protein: CASSPAPGKLTDTQYF.

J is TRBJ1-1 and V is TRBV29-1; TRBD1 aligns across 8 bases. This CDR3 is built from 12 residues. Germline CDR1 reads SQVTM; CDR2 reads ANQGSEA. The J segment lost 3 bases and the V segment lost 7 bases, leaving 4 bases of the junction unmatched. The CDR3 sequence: CSARTGYTEAFF. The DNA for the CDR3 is TGCAGCGCCCGGACAGGGTACACTGAAGCTTTCTTT.

CDR3 sequence reads: CASSSSPGQGEQFF. CDR3 bases: TGTGCCAGCAGCTCCTCTCCAGGACAGGGGGAGCAGTTCTTC. The chain recombines TRBV7-3 with TRBJ2-1; TRBD1 agrees at 9 bases. This CDR3 contains 14 residues. The V segment lost 4 bases and the J segment 10 bases; nucleotides outside the gene matches: 8. Germline-derived CDR1 and CDR2 are SGHTA and FQGTGA.